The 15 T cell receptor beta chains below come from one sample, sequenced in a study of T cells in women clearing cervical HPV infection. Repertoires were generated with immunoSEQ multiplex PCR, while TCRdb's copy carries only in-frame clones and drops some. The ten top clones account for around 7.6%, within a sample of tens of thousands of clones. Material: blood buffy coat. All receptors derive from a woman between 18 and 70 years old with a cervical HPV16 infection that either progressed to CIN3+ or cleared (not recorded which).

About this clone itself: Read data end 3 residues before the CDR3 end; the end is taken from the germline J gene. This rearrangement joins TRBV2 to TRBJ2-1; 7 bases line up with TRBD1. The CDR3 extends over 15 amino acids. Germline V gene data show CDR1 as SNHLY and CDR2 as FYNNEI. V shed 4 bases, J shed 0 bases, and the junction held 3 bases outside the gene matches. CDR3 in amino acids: CASSGRDSSYNEQFF. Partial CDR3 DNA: TGTGCCAGCAGTGGCCGGGACAGCTCCTACAATGAG.

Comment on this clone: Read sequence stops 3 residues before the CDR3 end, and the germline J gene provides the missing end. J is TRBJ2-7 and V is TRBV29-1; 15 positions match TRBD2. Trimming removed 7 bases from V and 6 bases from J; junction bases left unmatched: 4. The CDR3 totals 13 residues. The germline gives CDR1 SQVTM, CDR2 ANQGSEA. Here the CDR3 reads CSASGLAGGEQYF. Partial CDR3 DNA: TGCAGCGCTTCGGGACTAGCGGGAGGCGAG.

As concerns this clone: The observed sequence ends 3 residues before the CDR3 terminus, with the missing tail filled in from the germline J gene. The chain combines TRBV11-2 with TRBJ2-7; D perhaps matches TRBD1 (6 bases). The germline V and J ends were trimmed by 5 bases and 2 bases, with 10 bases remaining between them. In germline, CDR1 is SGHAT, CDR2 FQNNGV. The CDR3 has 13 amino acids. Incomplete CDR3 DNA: TGTGCCAGCAGCCTCGGACAGACCTACGAG. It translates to CASSLGQTYE. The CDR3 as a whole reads CASSLGQTYEQYF.

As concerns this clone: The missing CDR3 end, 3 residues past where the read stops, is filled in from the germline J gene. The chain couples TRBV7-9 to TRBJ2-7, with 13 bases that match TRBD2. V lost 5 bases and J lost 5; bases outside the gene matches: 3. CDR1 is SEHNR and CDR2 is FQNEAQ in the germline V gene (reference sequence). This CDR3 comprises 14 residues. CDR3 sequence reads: CASSRGLAGDEQYF. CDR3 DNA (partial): TGTGCCAGCAGCCGAGGACTAGCGGGAGACGAG.

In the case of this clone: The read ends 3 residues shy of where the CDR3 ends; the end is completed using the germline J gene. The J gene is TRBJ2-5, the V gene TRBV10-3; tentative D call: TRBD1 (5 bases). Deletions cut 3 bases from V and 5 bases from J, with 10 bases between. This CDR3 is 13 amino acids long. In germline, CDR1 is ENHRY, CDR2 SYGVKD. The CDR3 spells CAISEPGLETQYF. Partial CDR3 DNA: TGTGCCATCAGTGAACCAGGGTTGGAGACC.

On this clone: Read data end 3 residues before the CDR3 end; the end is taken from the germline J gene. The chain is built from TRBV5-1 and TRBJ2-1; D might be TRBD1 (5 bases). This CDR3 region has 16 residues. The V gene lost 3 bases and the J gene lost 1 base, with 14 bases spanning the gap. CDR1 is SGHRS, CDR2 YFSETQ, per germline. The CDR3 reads CASSSRLRVSYNEQFF. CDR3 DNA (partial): TGCGCCAGCAGCTCACGTCTCAGGGTATCCTACAATGAG. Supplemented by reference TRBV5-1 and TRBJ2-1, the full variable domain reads KAGVTQTPRYLIKTRGQQVTLSCSPISGHRSVSWYQQTPGQGLQFLFEYFSETQRNKGNFPGRFSGRQFSNSRSEMNVSTLELGDSALYLCASSSRLRVSYNEQFFGPGTRLTVL.

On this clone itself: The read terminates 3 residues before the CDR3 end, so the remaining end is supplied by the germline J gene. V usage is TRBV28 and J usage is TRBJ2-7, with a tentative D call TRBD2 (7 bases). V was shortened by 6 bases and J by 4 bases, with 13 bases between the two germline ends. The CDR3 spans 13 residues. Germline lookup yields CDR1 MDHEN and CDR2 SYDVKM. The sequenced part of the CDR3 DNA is TGTGCCAGCAGGGGAGGGGGGGGATACGAG. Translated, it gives CASRGGGGYE. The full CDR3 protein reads CASRGGGGYEQYF.

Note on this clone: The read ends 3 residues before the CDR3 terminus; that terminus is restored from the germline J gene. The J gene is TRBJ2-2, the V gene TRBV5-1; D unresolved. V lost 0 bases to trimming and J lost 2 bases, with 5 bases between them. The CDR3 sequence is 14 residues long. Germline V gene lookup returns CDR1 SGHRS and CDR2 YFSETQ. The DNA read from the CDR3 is TGCGCCAGCAGCTTGGCGACAAACACCGGGGAG. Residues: CASSLATNTGE. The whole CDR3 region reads CASSLATNTGELFF.

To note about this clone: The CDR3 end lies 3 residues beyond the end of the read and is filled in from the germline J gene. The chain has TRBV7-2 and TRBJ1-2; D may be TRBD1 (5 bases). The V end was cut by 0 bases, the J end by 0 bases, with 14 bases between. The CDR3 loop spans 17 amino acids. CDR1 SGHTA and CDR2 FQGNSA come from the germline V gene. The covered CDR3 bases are TGTGCCAGCAGCTTAGCCTGGGGCAGGGTAGCTAACTATGGC. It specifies CASSLAWGRVANYG. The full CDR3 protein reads CASSLAWGRVANYGYTF.

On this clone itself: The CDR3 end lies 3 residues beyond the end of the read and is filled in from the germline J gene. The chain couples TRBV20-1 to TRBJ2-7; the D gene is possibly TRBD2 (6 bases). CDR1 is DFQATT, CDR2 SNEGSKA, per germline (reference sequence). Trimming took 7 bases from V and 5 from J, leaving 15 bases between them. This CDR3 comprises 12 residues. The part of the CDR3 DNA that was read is TGCAGTGGAGCGGGTGGGGACCACGAG. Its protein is CSGAGGDHE. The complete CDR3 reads CSGAGGDHEQYF.

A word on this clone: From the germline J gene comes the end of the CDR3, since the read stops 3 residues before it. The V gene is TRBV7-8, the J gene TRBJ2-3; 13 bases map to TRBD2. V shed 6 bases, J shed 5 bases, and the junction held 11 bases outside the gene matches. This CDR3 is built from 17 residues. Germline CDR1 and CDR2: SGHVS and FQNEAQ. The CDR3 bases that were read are TGTGCCAGCAGACCACACAGGGGACTAGCGGGATTAGATACG. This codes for CASRPHRGLAGLDT. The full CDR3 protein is CASRPHRGLAGLDTQYF.

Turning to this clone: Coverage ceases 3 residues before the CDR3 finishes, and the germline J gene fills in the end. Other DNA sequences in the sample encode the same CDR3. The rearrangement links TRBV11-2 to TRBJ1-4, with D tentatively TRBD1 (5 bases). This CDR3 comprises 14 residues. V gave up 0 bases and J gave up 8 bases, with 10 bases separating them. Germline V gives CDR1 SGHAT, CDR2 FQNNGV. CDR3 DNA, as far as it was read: TGTGCCAGCAGCTTAGAGGGGGGTAACGAAAAA. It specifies CASSLEGGNEK. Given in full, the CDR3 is CASSLEGGNEKLFF.

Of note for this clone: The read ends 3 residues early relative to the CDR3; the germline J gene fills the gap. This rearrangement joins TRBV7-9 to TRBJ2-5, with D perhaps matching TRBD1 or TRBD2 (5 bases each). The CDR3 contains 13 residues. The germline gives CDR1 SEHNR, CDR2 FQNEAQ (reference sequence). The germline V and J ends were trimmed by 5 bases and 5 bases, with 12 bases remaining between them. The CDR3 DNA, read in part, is TGTGCCAGCAGCACGGTTGAGGGGGAGACC. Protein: CASSTVEGET. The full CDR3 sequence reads CASSTVEGETQYF.

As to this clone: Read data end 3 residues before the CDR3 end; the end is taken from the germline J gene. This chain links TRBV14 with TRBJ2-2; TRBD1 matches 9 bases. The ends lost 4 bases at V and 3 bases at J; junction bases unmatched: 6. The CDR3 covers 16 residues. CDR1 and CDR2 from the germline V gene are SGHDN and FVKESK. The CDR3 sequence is CASSLPGTGHTGELFF. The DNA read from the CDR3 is TGTGCCAGCAGCCTGCCCGGGACAGGGCACACCGGGGAG.

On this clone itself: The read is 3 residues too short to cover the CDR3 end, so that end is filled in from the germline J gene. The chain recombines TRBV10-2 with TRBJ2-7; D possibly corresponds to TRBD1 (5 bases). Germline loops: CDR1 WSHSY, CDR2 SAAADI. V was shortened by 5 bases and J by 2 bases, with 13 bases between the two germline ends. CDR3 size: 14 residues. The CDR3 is CASSNARATYEQYF. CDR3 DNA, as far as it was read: TGCGCCAGCAGTAACGCCAGGGCCACCTACGAG.